Shown below are 24 T cell receptor beta chains from a single sample sequenced in a study of T cell responses to AZD1222 COVID-19 vaccine. Some clones are missing from TCRdb's copy, which holds only in-frame ones; the method was immunoSEQ multiplex PCR. The data show 60,000 to 70,000 clones, about 85% seen once. The sequencing used peripheral blood, collected on day 0 of AZD1222 vaccination. The source of these receptors is an adult in good health.

This clone appeared a single time. V and J are TRBV6-5 and TRBJ1-1, with D unclear. The germline V gene has CDR1 MNHEY and CDR2 SVGAGI. Trimming stripped 8 bases from V and 7 bases from J, with 20 bases between. There are 14 residues in the CDR3. CDR3 in DNA: TGTGCCAGCCGCCCTTCTTTAGCGCGGTATGAAGCTTTCTTT. Its translation is CASRPSLARYEAFF.

This sequence joins TRBV5-8 and TRBJ2-7; 9 bases align to TRBD1. With 4 bases clipped from V and 3 bases from J, the junction kept 11 bases outside the gene matches. The CDR3 has 16 amino acids. CDR1 and CDR2 from the germline V gene are SGHTS and YDEGEE. CDR3 protein: CASSPFWGQGRYEQYF. CDR3 coding DNA: TGTGCCAGCAGCCCGTTTTGGGGACAGGGCCGCTACGAGCAGTACTTC.

This clone has a handful of counts. The chain carries TRBV27 and TRBJ1-3; 7 nucleotides align to TRBD1. Germline CDR1 reads MNHEY; CDR2 reads SMNVEV (reference sequence). With V trimmed by 3 bases and J by 1 base, 9 bases remained unmatched. CDR3 length: 17 amino acids. CDR3 sequence reads: CASSFFQDRVSGNTIYF. The CDR3 DNA sequence: TGTGCCAGCAGTTTTTTCCAAGACAGGGTATCTGGAAACACCATATATTTT.

V is TRBV23-1 and J is TRBJ1-2; a weak D match, TRBD1 (5 bases). TRBV23-1 is noted as an ORF with a role that remains uncertain. Trimming stripped 3 bases from V and 5 bases from J, with 22 bases between. The CDR3 contains 17 residues. The CDR3 region is CASSHPLSGGRMYGYTF. The CDR3 DNA reads as TGCGCCAGCAGTCACCCTTTGTCGGGGGGACGCATGTATGGCTACACCTTC.

This chain joins TRBV3-1 (or the pseudogene TRBV3-2) and TRBJ2-3; D uncertain. The CDR3 contains 15 residues. The V and J ends lost 0 bases and 3 bases respectively, with 10 bases between them. The germline V gene encodes CDR1 LGHDT and CDR2 YNNKEL (reference sequence). CDR3 nucleotide sequence: TGTGCCAGCAGCCAAGAAGGAGCGTGGACAGATACGCAGTATTTT. Encoded protein: CASSQEGAWTDTQYF.

This clone was picked up a small number of times. This chain joins TRBV15 and TRBJ2-7; D is undetermined. V gave up 0 bases and J gave up 0 bases, with 6 bases separating them. This CDR3 is 14 amino acids long. CDR1 and CDR2 from the germline V gene are LNHNV and YYDKDF (reference sequence). As DNA, the CDR3 is TGTGCCACCAGCAGAGATCCGAGCTCCTACGAGCAGTACTTC. The encoded protein is CATSRDPSSYEQYF. Supplemented by reference TRBV15 and TRBJ2-7, the full variable domain reads DAMVIQNPRYQVTQFGKPVTLSCSQTLNHNVMYWYQQKSSQAPKLLFHYYDKDFNNEADTPDNFQSRRPNTSFCFLDIRSPGLGDTAMYLCATSRDPSSYEQYFGPGTRLTVT.

The rearrangement uses TRBV29-1 and TRBJ1-4, with D perhaps matching TRBD1 (5 bases). V lost 6 bases and J lost 4, with 12 bases in between. Germline-derived CDR1 and CDR2 are SQVTM and ANQGSEA. The CDR3 contains 13 residues. Written as DNA, the CDR3 is TGCAGCGTCGGGACTGAGGTTAATGAAAAACTGTTTTTT. Residues: CSVGTEVNEKLFF.

The chain combines TRBV9 with TRBJ1-6; D possibly corresponds to TRBD1 (5 bases). Germline loops: CDR1 SGDLS, CDR2 YYNGEE. V was trimmed by 0 bases and J by 10 bases, leaving 17 bases between them. CDR3 length: 16 residues. The CDR3: CASSVGGQGVGSPLHF. The CDR3 bases are TGTGCCAGCAGCGTAGGGGGTCAGGGCGTGGGGTCACCCCTCCACTTT.

The chain combines TRBV7-6 with TRBJ1-3, with TRBD1 identical over 7 bases. Trimming removed 1 base from V and 1 base from J; junction bases left unmatched: 4. The CDR3 sequence is 16 residues long. The germline gives CDR1 SGHVS, CDR2 FNYEAQ. CDR3 sequence (DNA): TGTGCCAGCAGCTTAGGGACAGGTCGATCTGGAAACACCATATATTTT. Its protein is CASSLGTGRSGNTIYF.

The gene calls are TRBV5-4 and TRBJ1-2; TRBD1 matches at 7 bases. V trimming: 7 bases; J trimming: 6 bases; junction bases outside the gene matches: 6. This CDR3 has 12 residues. The germline gives CDR1 SGHNT, CDR2 YYREEE (reference sequence). CDR3 bases: TGTGCCAGCGGGTACAGGGGCAATGGCTACACCTTC. Translating gives CASGYRGNGYTF.

The chain links TRBV11-2 to TRBJ1-2; 8 nucleotides line up with TRBD1. The CDR3 is made up of 14 amino acids. CDR1 and CDR2 from the germline V gene are SGHAT and FQNNGV. V lost 5 bases to trimming and J lost 4 bases; unmatched junction nucleotides: 6. Written as DNA, the CDR3 is TGTGCCAGCAGCCGCGACAGGGGAGTCTATGGCTACACCTTC. Amino acids: CASSRDRGVYGYTF.

This chain links TRBV5-6 with TRBJ2-1; unclear D gene. CDR3 length: 12 residues. The V and J ends lost 0 bases and 7 bases respectively, with 5 bases between them. Germline-derived CDR1 and CDR2 are SGHDT and YYEEEE. This CDR3 is CASSLEENEQFF. The CDR3 DNA reads as TGTGCCAGCAGCTTGGAAGAAAATGAGCAGTTCTTC.

This clone has only one observation. J is TRBJ2-2 and V is TRBV28; D uncertain. Trimming took 8 bases from V and 3 from J, leaving 13 bases between them. The germline gives CDR1 MDHEN, CDR2 SYDVKM. There are 14 residues in the CDR3. CDR3 DNA sequence: TGTGCCAGCGGGCGTATCTCGGACACCGGGGAGCTGTTTTTT. As protein: CASGRISDTGELFF. The full variable domain, completed using reference TRBV28 and TRBJ2-2, is DVKVTQSSRYLVKRTGEKVFLECVQDMDHENMFWYRQDPGLGLRLIYFSYDVKMKEKGDIPEGYSVSREKKERFSLILESASTNQTSMYLCASGRISDTGELFFGEGSRLTVL.

The chain uses TRBV28 and TRBJ1-5; D not certain. This CDR3 comprises 14 residues. Looked up from germline, CDR1 is MDHEN and CDR2 is SYDVKM. The V gene lost 4 bases and the J gene lost 0 bases, with 7 bases spanning the gap. The CDR3 region is CASSSGHSNQPQHF. The CDR3, as DNA: TGTGCCAGCAGTTCCGGTCATAGCAATCAGCCCCAGCATTTT.

The genes are TRBV4-1 and TRBJ2-2; tentative D call: TRBD1 (8 bases). The CDR3 length is 18 residues. V lost 0 bases to trimming and J lost 1 base, with 15 bases between them. Germline loops: CDR1 MGHRA, CDR2 YSYEKL. The CDR3 loop is CASSQDISGTGNTGELFF. In DNA form, the CDR3 reads TGCGCCAGCAGCCAAGATATCAGCGGGACAGGGAACACCGGGGAGCTGTTTTTT.

The chain carries TRBV5-1 and TRBJ2-5; a weak D match, TRBD2 (5 bases). Germline CDR1 and CDR2: SGHRS and YFSETQ. V lost 6 bases, J lost 3 bases, and 9 bases lay in between. This CDR3 has 12 residues. Here the CDR3 reads CASTGREETQYF. CDR3 nucleotide sequence: TGCGCCAGCACGGGAAGGGAAGAGACCCAGTACTTC.

This chain links TRBV13 with TRBJ2-1; 12 bases are shared with TRBD2. The V gene's germline CDR1 is PRHDT and CDR2 FYEKMQ (reference sequence). This CDR3 is built from 14 residues. With 4 bases clipped from V and 9 bases from J, the junction kept 4 bases outside the gene matches. The CDR3 reads CASSSSGGAREQFF. For the CDR3, the DNA is TGTGCCAGCAGCTCTAGCGGGGGGGCGCGTGAGCAGTTCTTC.

The V gene is TRBV19, the J gene TRBJ1-3, with 9 bases fitting TRBD1. V was pared by 4 bases and J by 1 base, with 5 bases of the junction left unmatched. CDR1 and CDR2 from the germline V gene are LNHDA and SQIVND (reference sequence). This CDR3 has 16 residues. CDR3 protein: CASSTLQGASGNTIYF. The CDR3 DNA reads TGTGCCAGTAGTACCCTACAGGGGGCGTCTGGAAACACCATATATTTT.

The chain is built from TRBV19 and TRBJ2-1, with D possibly TRBD2 on 6 matching bases. CDR1 and CDR2 from the germline V gene are LNHDA and SQIVND (reference sequence). The CDR3 is 20 residues long. Trimming cost V 2 bases and J 2 bases, with 25 bases left between them. This chain's CDR3 is CASSITHGGSGYPTYNEQFF. In nucleotides, the CDR3 is TGTGCCAGTAGTATAACCCACGGGGGTAGCGGCTATCCAACCTACAATGAGCAGTTCTTC.

The chain employs TRBV5-8 and TRBJ2-5; D is undetermined. Trimming shortened V by 5 bases and J by 5 bases, and 13 bases separated the two germline ends. Germline V gives CDR1 SGHTS, CDR2 YDEGEE. The CDR3 length is 13 residues. Here the CDR3 DNA reads TGTGCCAGCAGATTTGGTGGACCGGAGACCCAGTACTTC. It translates to CASRFGGPETQYF.

This chain joins TRBV19 and TRBJ2-6, with 8 bases that match TRBD1. V lost 9 bases and J lost 2; bases outside the gene matches: 3. Germline assignment: CDR1 LNHDA and CDR2 SQIVND (reference sequence). There are 14 residues in the CDR3. In nucleotides, the CDR3 is TGTGCCAGCGCACAGGGGGCTGGGGCCAACGTCCTGACTTTC. Amino acid sequence: CASAQGAGANVLTF.

The gene calls are TRBV3-1 (or the pseudogene TRBV3-2) and TRBJ2-2, with D possibly TRBD1 on 5 matching bases. The CDR3 runs 15 residues. V lost 4 bases, J lost 2 bases, and 11 bases lay in between. In germline, CDR1 is LGHDT, CDR2 YNNKEL (reference sequence). In DNA, the CDR3 is TGTGCCAGCAGCCCCCGACAGACCAACACCGGGGAGCTGTTTTTT. It yields the protein CASSPRQTNTGELFF.

This clone appeared a few times. The chain employs TRBV28 and TRBJ2-5; D not certain. Trimming removed 3 bases from V and 5 bases from J, with 19 bases in between. This CDR3 is 16 amino acids long. Germline-derived CDR1 and CDR2 are MDHEN and SYDVKM. CDR3 in amino acids: CASSFHRGRAQETQYF. The CDR3 DNA follows: TGTGCCAGCAGTTTTCATCGTGGAAGGGCCCAGGAGACCCAGTACTTC.

V usage is TRBV28 and J usage is TRBJ1-2; no firm D call. CDR3 length: 14 amino acids. V shed 3 bases and J shed 0 bases, with 8 bases lying between them. Germline lookup yields CDR1 MDHEN and CDR2 SYDVKM. This chain's CDR3 is CASSFLQANYGYTF. The CDR3 coding sequence is TGTGCCAGCAGTTTCTTGCAAGCTAACTATGGCTACACCTTC.